One sample yielded the 22 T cell receptor beta chains listed below, sequenced in a study of T-cell memory formation after mild COVID-19. In TCRdb, the 5' RACE reads were re-called with MiXCR into one record per CDR3 protein. The sample carries approximately 180,000 distinct CDR3 sequences, 16% recorded once. The sequenced sample was PBMCs or a T cell subset sorted from them (not recorded which). The source is an adult woman who had mild COVID-19 (a few samples of this study predate the infection). Cell type and time point are not known.

The chain joins TRBV7-6 to TRBJ2-3; unclear D gene. The germline V gene has CDR1 SGHVS and CDR2 FNYEAQ. Between the trimmed V and J ends, which lost 4 bases and 6 bases, there was a span of 8 bases. This CDR3 has 12 amino acids. The CDR3 coding sequence is TGTGCCAGCAGCTCTCTGGGGGATACGCAGTATTTT. It specifies CASSSLGDTQYF. Full variable domain (rest looked up from reference TRBV7-6 and TRBJ2-3): GAGVSQSPRYKVTKRGQDVALRCDPISGHVSLYWYRQALGQGPEFLTYFNYEAQQDKSGLPNDRFSAERPEGSISTLTIQRTEQRDSAMYRCASSSLGDTQYFGPGTRLTVL.

V usage is TRBV25-1 and J usage is TRBJ1-5; possibly TRBD1 for D (6 bases). This CDR3 has 11 residues. Trimming pared 4 bases from V and 12 bases from J, leaving 10 bases between. The germline gives CDR1 MGHDK, CDR2 SYGVNS. CDR3 region: CASSGGGSQHF. The CDR3 nucleotides are TGTGCCAGCAGTGGAGGGGGTAGCCAGCATTTT. Based on the CDR3 plus reference TRBV25-1 and TRBJ1-5, the full variable domain is EADIYQTPRYLVIGTGKKITLECSQTMGHDKMYWYQQDPGMELHLIHYSYGVNSTEKGDLSSESTVSRIRTEHFPLTLESARPSHTSQYLCASSGGGSQHFGDGTRLSIL.

V is TRBV24-1 and J is TRBJ2-3, with D possibly matching TRBD1 (5 bases). The CDR3 is 14 amino acids. V lost 7 bases and J lost 8, with 18 bases in between. Germline assignment: CDR1 KGHDR and CDR2 SFDVKD. In DNA, the CDR3 is TGTGCCACCAGCCCAGGGTCAAGCTATGGTACGCAGTATTTT. It encodes CATSPGSSYGTQYF.

The V call is TRBV6-6, the J call TRBJ2-7; D is uncertain. Trimming cost V 7 bases and J 6 bases, with 19 bases left between them. This CDR3 spans 14 amino acids. From germline, CDR1 is MNHNY and CDR2 SVGAGI (reference sequence). The CDR3 is CASKLRSPQSEQYF. In nucleotides, the CDR3 is TGTGCCAGCAAGTTGCGATCGCCCCAGAGCGAGCAGTACTTC.

This clonotype was seen a few times. The chain recombines TRBV5-1 with TRBJ2-6; D not resolved. Germline V gene sequence: CDR1 SGHRS, CDR2 YFSETQ. With 0 bases removed from V and 0 bases from J, the gap between germline ends came to 4 bases. The CDR3 has 15 amino acids. CDR3 protein: CASSLESSGANVLTF. In DNA, the CDR3 is TGCGCCAGCAGCTTGGAAAGCTCTGGGGCCAACGTCCTGACTTTC.

In its sample, this clonotype was seen once. CDR3 nucleotides: TGCGCCAGCAGCATCTCGGGACAGCTCCAAGAGACCCAGTACTTC. It is translated as CASSISGQLQETQYF. The chain joins TRBV5-1 to TRBJ2-5; 7 positions match TRBD1. V shed 4 bases, J shed 1 base, and the junction held 7 bases outside the gene matches. From germline, CDR1 is SGHRS and CDR2 YFSETQ. The CDR3 spans 15 residues.

This rearrangement joins TRBV12-3 or TRBV12-4 to TRBJ1-1; D remains ambiguous. This CDR3 spans 15 amino acids. V gave up 3 bases and J gave up 1 base, with 12 bases separating them. The CDR3 DNA reads as TGTGCCAGCAGTTTGTCTTTACGTGGGAACACTGAAGCTTTCTTT. Translated: CASSLSLRGNTEAFF.

This sequence joins TRBV30 and TRBJ2-5, with 14 nucleotides matching TRBD2. This CDR3 comprises 15 residues. With 5 bases clipped from V and 9 bases from J, the junction kept 11 bases outside the gene matches. Germline CDR1 and CDR2: GTSNPN and SVGIG (reference sequence). The CDR3 here is CAWHPGLAGVGPQYF. The CDR3 region has the DNA TGTGCCTGGCATCCGGGACTAGCGGGGGTTGGTCCCCAGTACTTC.

This clonotype was seen a handful of times. The chain carries TRBV7-9 and TRBJ2-1; 9 bases match TRBD2. The CDR3 is 17 residues long. Trimming cost V 3 bases and J 4 bases; bases outside gene matches: 10. Germline CDR1 reads SEHNR; CDR2 reads FQNEAQ (reference sequence). The CDR3 DNA reads as TGTGCCAGCAGCTTTTCTAAGAAGCGGGGGGTTTACAATGAGCAGTTCTTC. Its translation is CASSFSKKRGVYNEQFF.

This clonotype was seen a handful of times. The rearrangement links TRBV7-9 to TRBJ2-3; D gene uncertain. V was cut by 8 bases and J by 1 base, with 4 bases left in between. This CDR3 comprises 11 residues. Germline loops: CDR1 SEHNR, CDR2 FQNEAQ (reference sequence). The CDR3 region has the DNA TGTGCCAGCGAGGGCACAGATACGCAGTATTTT. Its translation is CASEGTDTQYF.

This clonotype was counted only a few times. CDR3 DNA sequence: TGCGCCAGCAGCCATGCGCGACAGGCCCCCACAGATACGCAGTATTTT. Protein product: CASSHARQAPTDTQYF. V and J are TRBV4-1 and TRBJ2-3, with D tentatively TRBD1 (6 bases). The germline V gene has CDR1 MGHRA and CDR2 YSYEKL. Trimming pared 3 bases from V and 2 bases from J, leaving 15 bases between. The length of the CDR3 is 16 residues.

This clonotype was seen at least ten times. This chain uses TRBV6-2 or TRBV6-3 with TRBJ2-2; D is uncertain. Trimming cost V 2 bases and J 5 bases, with 12 bases left between them. The germline CDR1 and CDR2 sequences are MNHEY and SVGEGT. CDR3 length equals 15 residues. The CDR3 here is CASSYDSRNTGELFF. The CDR3 region has the DNA TGTGCCAGCAGTTACGATTCACGGAATACCGGGGAGCTGTTTTTT.

The V and J genes are TRBV20-1 and TRBJ1-1; 7 positions match TRBD1. V was clipped by 2 bases and J by 4 bases; unmatched bases: 4. The CDR3 consists of 13 residues. Germline lookup yields CDR1 DFQATT and CDR2 SNEGSKA (reference sequence). The CDR3: CSARWGQSTEAFF. The CDR3 nucleotides are TGCAGTGCTAGATGGGGACAGAGCACTGAAGCTTTCTTT.

This clonotype was observed a few times. The chain joins TRBV24-1 to TRBJ2-7; no clear D gene. This CDR3 region has 13 residues. Trimming left V 2 bases short and J 5 bases short, with 9 bases between. The germline gives CDR1 KGHDR, CDR2 SFDVKD. The CDR3 sequence is CATSDSHKDEQYF. The CDR3 DNA reads as TGTGCCACCAGTGATTCTCACAAGGACGAGCAGTACTTC.

This clonotype was counted a few times. The chain is built from TRBV27 and TRBJ2-2; possibly TRBD1 or TRBD2 for D (5 bases each). This CDR3 is 15 amino acids long. V gave up 7 bases and J gave up 4 bases, with 16 bases separating them. The germline V gene has CDR1 MNHEY and CDR2 SMNVEV (reference sequence). CDR3 DNA sequence: TGTGCCAGCAAACAAGCCGGGGCCCTCACCGGGGAGCTGTTTTTT. Translation: CASKQAGALTGELFF.

This chain links TRBV19 with TRBJ2-2; D uncertain. The CDR3 loop spans 14 amino acids. CDR1 and CDR2 (germline): LNHDA, SQIVND (reference sequence). Trimming removed 6 bases from V and 3 bases from J, with 11 bases in between. The CDR3 DNA reads TGTGCCAGTAGGCTTGGATATGACACCGGGGAGCTGTTTTTT. Its protein is CASRLGYDTGELFF.

This clonotype was seen a few times. The rearrangement joins TRBV12-3 or TRBV12-4 to TRBJ1-5; no clear D. The CDR3 is made up of 13 amino acids. V lost 4 bases, J lost 1 base, and 5 bases lay in between. The DNA of the CDR3 is TGTGCCAGCAGTTGGGCCAGCAATCAGCCCCAGCATTTT. This codes for CASSWASNQPQHF.

This clonotype has more than one count but fewer than ten. The gene calls are TRBV20-1 and TRBJ2-5; D gene unclear. From germline, CDR1 is DFQATT and CDR2 SNEGSKA (reference sequence). The CDR3 extends over 12 amino acids. V lost 3 bases and J lost 2, with 7 bases in between. CDR3 DNA sequence: TGCAGTGCTAGCGGGCAACAAGAGACCCAGTACTTC. Translation gives CSASGQQETQYF.

The table lists this clonotype with a few counts. The gene calls are TRBV29-1 and TRBJ2-5; 9 bases fit TRBD1. The CDR3 totals 14 residues. The germline gives CDR1 SQVTM, CDR2 ANQGSEA. The V segment lost 3 bases and the J segment 0 bases; nucleotides outside the gene matches: 2. The CDR3 here is CSVEWTGDQETQYF. CDR3 in DNA: TGCAGCGTTGAGTGGACAGGGGACCAAGAGACCCAGTACTTC.

This clonotype turned up a few times. The chain links TRBV18 to TRBJ2-7, with a possible D match to TRBD1 (5 bases). CDR1 KGHSH and CDR2 LQKENI come from the germline V gene. Between the trimmed V and J ends, which lost 2 bases and 0 bases, there was a span of 8 bases. CDR3 size: 14 residues. CDR3 sequence: CASSPGAFSYEQYF. The CDR3 DNA sequence: TGTGCCAGCTCACCAGGGGCCTTCTCCTACGAGCAGTACTTC.

The chain couples TRBV20-1 to TRBJ1-1; 7 nucleotides line up with TRBD1. CDR3 length: 13 residues. CDR1 and CDR2 from the germline V gene are DFQATT and SNEGSKA (reference sequence). The V and J ends lost 6 bases and 0 bases, in that order; junction bases with no gene match: 4. The CDR3 here is CSASGQLNTEAFF. The CDR3 nucleotides are TGCAGTGCCTCGGGACAGTTGAACACTGAAGCTTTCTTT.

This clonotype came up a few times. The chain joins TRBV6-2 or TRBV6-3 to TRBJ2-3; 8 positions agree with TRBD2. CDR1 is MNHEY, CDR2 SVGEGT, per germline. The V gene end was trimmed by 5 bases and the J gene end by 3 bases; junction bases not matched to a gene: 7. This CDR3 has 15 residues. CDR3 protein: CASSQRGGLTDTQYF. The CDR3 DNA reads TGTGCCAGCAGTCAGCGCGGGGGGCTGACAGATACGCAGTATTTT.